This T cell receptor (beta chain) was sequenced during a study of blood T cell repertoires in COVID-19. Study-wide background: T cells, B-cell-depleted T cells, or PBMCs provided the cDNA or gDNA that served as material.

Authors' analysis steps: It was from reference gene primer amplification that nucleated cell counts were estimated. TCRdb's copy holds only in-frame clones and misses some; the assay was immunoSEQ multiplex PCR. V and J calls and clone size are copied from that table; D and trimming were computed from the DNA. This sample yields 150,000 to 200,000 clones, of which about 83% are seen a single time; around 4.6% belongs to the top ten. This CDR3 is built from 14 residues. The V and J ends lost 0 bases and 5 bases respectively, with 10 bases between them. Germline CDR1 reads SEHNR; CDR2 reads FQNEAQ (reference sequence).

This chain uses TRBV7-9 with TRBJ1-1; D call uncertain. This TCR was sampled from a human donor in a cohort sampled during active COVID-19. Material: peripheral blood. The CDR3, as DNA: TGTGCCAGCAGCTTAGCCGGGCGGGCGACTGAAGCTTTCTTT. Residues: CASSLAGRATEAFF. Full variable domain (outside the CDR3, taken from reference TRBV7-9 and TRBJ1-1): DTGVSQNPRHKITKRGQNVTFRCDPISEHNRLYWYRQTLGQGPEFLTYFQNEAQLEKSRLLSDRFSAERPKGSFSTLEIQRTEQGDSAMYLCASSLAGRATEAFFGQGTRLTVV.